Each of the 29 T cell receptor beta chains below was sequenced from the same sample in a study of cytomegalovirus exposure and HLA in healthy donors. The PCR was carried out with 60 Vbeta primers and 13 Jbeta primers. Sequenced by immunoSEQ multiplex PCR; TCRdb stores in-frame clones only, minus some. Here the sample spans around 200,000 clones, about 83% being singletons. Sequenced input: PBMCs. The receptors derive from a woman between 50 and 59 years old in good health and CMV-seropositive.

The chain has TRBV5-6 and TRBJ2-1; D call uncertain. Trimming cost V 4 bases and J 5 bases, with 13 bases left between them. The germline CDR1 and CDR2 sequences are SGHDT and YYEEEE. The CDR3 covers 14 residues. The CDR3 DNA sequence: TGTGCCAGCAGCCCCCGAGCCGAGAACAATGAGCAGTTCTTC. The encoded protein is CASSPRAENNEQFF.

DNA of the CDR3: TGTGCCATCAGTCGATACTTGGACAGGGGTCCCGACGAGCAGTACTTC. Its protein product is CAISRYLDRGPDEQYF. The chain combines TRBV10-3 with TRBJ2-7; the match to TRBD1 covers 9 bases. Trimming cost V 5 bases and J 5 bases; bases outside gene matches: 13. Per the germline V gene, CDR1 is ENHRY and CDR2 is SYGVKD. The CDR3 has 16 amino acids.

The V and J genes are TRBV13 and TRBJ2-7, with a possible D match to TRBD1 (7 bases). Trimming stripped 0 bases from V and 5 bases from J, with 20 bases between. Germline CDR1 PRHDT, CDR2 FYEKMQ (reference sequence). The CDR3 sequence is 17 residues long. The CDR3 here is CASSLGQFGRGDDEQYF. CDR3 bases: TGTGCCAGCAGCTTAGGCCAGTTTGGCAGGGGGGACGACGAGCAGTACTTC.

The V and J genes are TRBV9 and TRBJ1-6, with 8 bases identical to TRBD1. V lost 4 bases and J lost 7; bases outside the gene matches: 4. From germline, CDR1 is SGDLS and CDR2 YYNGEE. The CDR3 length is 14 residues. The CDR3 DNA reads TGTGCCAGCAGCTTCCGACAGGGGAATTCACCCCTCCACTTT. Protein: CASSFRQGNSPLHF.

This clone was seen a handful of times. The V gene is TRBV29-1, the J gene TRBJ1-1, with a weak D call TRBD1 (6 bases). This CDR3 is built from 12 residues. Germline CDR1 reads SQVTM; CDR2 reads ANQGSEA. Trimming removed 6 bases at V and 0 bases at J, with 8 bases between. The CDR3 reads CSVHRVNTEAFF. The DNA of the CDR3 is TGCAGCGTCCACAGGGTGAACACTGAAGCTTTCTTT.

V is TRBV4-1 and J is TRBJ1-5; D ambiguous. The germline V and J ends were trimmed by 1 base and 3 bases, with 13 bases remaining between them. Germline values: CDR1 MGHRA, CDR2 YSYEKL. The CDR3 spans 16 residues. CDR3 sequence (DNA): TGCGCCAGCAGCCAAGGCGGTCGGGTCTTCAATCAGCCCCAGCATTTT. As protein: CASSQGGRVFNQPQHF.

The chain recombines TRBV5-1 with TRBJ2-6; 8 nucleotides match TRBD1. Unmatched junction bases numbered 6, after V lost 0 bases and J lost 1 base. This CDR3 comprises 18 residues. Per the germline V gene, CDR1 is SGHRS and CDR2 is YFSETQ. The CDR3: CASSLVVTGVSGANVLTF. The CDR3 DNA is TGCGCCAGCAGCTTGGTAGTGACAGGGGTGTCTGGGGCCAACGTCCTGACTTTC.

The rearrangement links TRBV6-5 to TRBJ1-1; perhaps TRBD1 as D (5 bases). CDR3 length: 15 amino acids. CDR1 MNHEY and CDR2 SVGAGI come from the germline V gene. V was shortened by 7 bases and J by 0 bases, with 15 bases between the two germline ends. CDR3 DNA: TGTGCCAGCACCCCTCCTCAGGGTGTGAACACTGAAGCTTTCTTT. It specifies CASTPPQGVNTEAFF.

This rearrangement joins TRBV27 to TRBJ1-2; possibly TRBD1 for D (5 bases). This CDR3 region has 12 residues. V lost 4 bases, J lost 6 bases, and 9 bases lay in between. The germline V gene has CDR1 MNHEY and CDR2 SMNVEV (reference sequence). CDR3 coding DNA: TGTGCCAGCAGTTCGGGACTCAATGGCTACACCTTC. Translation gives CASSSGLNGYTF.

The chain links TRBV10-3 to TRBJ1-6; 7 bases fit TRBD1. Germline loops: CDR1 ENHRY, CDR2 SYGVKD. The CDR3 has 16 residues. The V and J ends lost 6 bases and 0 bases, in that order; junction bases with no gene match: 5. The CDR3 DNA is TGTGCCATCAGAACAGGGGATCCCTCCTATAATTCACCCCTCCACTTT. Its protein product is CAIRTGDPSYNSPLHF.

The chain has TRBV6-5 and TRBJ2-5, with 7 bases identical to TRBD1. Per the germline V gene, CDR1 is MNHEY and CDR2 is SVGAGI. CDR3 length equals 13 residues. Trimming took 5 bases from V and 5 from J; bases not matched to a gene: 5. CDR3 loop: CASSLGQEETQYF. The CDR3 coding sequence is TGTGCCAGCAGTCTCGGACAGGAGGAGACCCAGTACTTC.

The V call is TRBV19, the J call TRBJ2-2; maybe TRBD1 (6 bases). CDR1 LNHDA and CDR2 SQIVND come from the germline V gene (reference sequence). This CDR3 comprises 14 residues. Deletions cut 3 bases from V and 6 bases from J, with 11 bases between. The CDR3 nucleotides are TGTGCCAGTAGTATGACAGGTTGGTCCGGGGAGCTGTTTTTT. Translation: CASSMTGWSGELFF.

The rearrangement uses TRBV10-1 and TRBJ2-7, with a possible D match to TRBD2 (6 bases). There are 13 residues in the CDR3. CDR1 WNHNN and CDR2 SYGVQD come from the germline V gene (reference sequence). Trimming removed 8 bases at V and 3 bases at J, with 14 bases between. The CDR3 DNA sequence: TGCGCCAGCCGAGGGACTGATGACTACGAGCAGTACTTC. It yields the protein CASRGTDDYEQYF.

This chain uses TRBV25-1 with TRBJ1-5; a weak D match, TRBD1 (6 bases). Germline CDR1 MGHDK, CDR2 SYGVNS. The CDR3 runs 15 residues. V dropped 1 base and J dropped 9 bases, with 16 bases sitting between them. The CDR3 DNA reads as TGTGCCAGCAGTGAATCTGGGGGCGGTATGGGGCCCCAGCATTTT. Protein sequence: CASSESGGGMGPQHF.

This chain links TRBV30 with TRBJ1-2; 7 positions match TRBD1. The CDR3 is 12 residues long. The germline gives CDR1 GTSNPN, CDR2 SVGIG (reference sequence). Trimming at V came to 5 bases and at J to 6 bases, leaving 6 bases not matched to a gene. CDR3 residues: CAWETGFHGYTF. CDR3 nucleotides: TGTGCCTGGGAGACAGGGTTCCATGGCTACACCTTC.

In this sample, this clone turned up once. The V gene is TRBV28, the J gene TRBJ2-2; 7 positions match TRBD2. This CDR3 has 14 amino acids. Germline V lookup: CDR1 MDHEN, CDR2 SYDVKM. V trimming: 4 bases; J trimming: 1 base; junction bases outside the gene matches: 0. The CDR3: CASSWEGNTGELFF. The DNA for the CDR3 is TGTGCCAGCAGTTGGGAGGGGAACACCGGGGAGCTGTTTTTT.

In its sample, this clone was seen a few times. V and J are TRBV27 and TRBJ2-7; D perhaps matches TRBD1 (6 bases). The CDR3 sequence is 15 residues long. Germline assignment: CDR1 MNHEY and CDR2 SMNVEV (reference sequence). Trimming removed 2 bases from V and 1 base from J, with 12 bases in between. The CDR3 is CASSLITGNSYEQYF. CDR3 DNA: TGTGCCAGCAGTTTAATCACAGGGAATTCCTACGAGCAGTACTTC.

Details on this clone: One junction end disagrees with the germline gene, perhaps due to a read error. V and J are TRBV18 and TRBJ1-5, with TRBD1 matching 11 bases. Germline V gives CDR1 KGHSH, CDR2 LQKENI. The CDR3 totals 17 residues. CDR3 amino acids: CARSRTGGAESNQPQHF. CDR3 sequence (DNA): TGTGCCCGCTCCAGGACAGGGGGCGCAGAAAGCAATCAGCCCCAGCATTTT.

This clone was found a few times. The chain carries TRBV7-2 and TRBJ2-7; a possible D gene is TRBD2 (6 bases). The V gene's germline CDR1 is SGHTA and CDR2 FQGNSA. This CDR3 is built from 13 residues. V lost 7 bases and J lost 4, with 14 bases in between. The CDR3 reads CASTHGRLYEQYF. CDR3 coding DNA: TGTGCCAGCACCCACGGGAGACTTTACGAGCAGTACTTC. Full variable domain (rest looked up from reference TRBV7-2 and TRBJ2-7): GAGVSQSPSNKVTEKGKDVELRCDPISGHTALYWYRQSLGQGLEFLIYFQGNSAPDKSGLPSDRFSAERTGGSVSTLTIQRTQQEDSAVYLCASTHGRLYEQYFGPGTRLTVT.

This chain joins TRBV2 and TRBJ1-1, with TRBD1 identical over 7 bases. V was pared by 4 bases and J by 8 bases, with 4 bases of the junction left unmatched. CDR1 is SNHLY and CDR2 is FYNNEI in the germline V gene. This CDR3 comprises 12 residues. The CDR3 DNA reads TGTGCCAGCAGTGGGACAGGTCACGAAGCTTTCTTT. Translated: CASSGTGHEAFF.

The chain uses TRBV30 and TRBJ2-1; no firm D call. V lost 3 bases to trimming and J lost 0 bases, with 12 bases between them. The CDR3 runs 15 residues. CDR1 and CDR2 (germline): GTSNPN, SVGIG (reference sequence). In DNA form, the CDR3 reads TGTGCCTGGAGGAGACCCCTAGGCTCCTACAATGAGCAGTTCTTC. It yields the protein CAWRRPLGSYNEQFF. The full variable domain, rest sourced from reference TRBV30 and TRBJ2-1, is SQTIHQWPATLVQPVGSPLSLECTVEGTSNPNLYWYRQAAGRGLQLLFYSVGIGQISSEVPQNLSASRPQDRQFILSSKKLLLSDSGFYLCAWRRPLGSYNEQFFGPGTRLTVL.

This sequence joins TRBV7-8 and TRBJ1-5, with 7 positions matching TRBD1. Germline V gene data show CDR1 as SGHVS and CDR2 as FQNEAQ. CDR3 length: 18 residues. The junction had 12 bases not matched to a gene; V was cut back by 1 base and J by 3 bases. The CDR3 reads CASSLVGSVGQSNQPQHF. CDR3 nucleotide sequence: TGTGCCAGCAGCTTAGTAGGCTCGGTGGGACAGTCCAATCAGCCCCAGCATTTT.

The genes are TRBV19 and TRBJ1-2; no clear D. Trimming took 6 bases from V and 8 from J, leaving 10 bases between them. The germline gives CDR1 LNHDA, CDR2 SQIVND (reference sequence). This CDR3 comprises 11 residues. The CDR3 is CASRNGPGYTF. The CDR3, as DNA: TGTGCCAGTAGGAATGGGCCAGGCTACACCTTC.

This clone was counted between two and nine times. The CDR3 is CASSSGQGPEQYF. The CDR3 DNA reads as TGCGCCAGCAGCTCAGGACAGGGGCCCGAGCAGTACTTC. The chain carries TRBV5-1 and TRBJ2-7; 9 bases line up with TRBD1. Trimming cost V 3 bases and J 6 bases; bases outside gene matches: 4. CDR3 length: 13 residues. Germline loops: CDR1 SGHRS, CDR2 YFSETQ. Complete variable domain (other parts from reference TRBV5-1 and TRBJ2-7): KAGVTQTPRYLIKTRGQQVTLSCSPISGHRSVSWYQQTPGQGLQFLFEYFSETQRNKGNFPGRFSGRQFSNSRSEMNVSTLELGDSALYLCASSSGQGPEQYFGPGTRLTVT.

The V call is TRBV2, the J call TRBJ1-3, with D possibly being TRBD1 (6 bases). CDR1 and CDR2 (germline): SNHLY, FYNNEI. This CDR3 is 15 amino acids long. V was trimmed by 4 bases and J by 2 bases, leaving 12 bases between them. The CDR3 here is CASSAGGAPGNTIYF. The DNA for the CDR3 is TGTGCCAGCAGTGCCGGGGGGGCGCCTGGAAACACCATATATTTT.

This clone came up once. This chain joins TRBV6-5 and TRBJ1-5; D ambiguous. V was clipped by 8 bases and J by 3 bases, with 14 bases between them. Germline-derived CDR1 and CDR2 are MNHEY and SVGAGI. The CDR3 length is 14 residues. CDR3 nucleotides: TGTGCCAGCGGACGGACTGTCAACAATCAGCCCCAGCATTTT. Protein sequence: CASGRTVNNQPQHF.

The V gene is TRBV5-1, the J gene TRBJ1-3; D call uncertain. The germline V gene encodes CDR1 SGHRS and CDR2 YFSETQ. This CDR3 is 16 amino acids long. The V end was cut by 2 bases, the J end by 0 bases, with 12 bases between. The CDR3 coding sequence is TGCGCCAGCAGCTTTGGGCAGCGGCTCTCTGGAAACACCATATATTTT. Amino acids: CASSFGQRLSGNTIYF. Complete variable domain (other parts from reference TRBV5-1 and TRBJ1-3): KAGVTQTPRYLIKTRGQQVTLSCSPISGHRSVSWYQQTPGQGLQFLFEYFSETQRNKGNFPGRFSGRQFSNSRSEMNVSTLELGDSALYLCASSFGQRLSGNTIYFGEGSWLTVV.

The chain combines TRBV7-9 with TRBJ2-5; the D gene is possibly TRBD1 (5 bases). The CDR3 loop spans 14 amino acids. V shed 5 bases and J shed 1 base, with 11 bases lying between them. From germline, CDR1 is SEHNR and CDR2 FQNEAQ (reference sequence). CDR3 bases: TGTGCCAGCAGCCAGGACACTATCCAAGAGACCCAGTACTTC. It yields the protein CASSQDTIQETQYF.

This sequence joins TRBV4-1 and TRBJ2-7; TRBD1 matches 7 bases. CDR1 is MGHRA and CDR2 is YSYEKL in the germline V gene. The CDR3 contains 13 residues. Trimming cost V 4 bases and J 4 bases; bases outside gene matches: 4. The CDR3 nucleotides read TGCGCCAGCAGCCTAGGGACAGCATACGAGCAGTACTTC. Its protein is CASSLGTAYEQYF.